These T cell receptor beta chains were read from a single sample in a study of T cells in tuberculosis. Assay used: immunoSEQ multiplex PCR; TCRdb lists only in-frame clones, some missing. The sample holds 61,000 or so clones, approximately 80% seen once. The sequencing input was CD1b-GMM tetramer-negative cells sorted from PBMCs. These receptors were collected from an adult woman with latent tuberculosis. Each CDR3 is given with its conserved first and last residue. D genes are given only for firm matches. A row's size may be missing; if present it is once, few, many or a size class.

d_call clone_size j_call v_call cdr3_nt cdr3_aa
NA once TRBJ1-1 TRBV19 TGTGCCAGTAAGGACAGACAGAACACTGAAGCTTTCTTT CASKDRQNTEAFF
NA NA TRBJ2-5 TRBV9 TGTGCCAGCAGCGAAGACTTACCGGGGGAGACCCAGTACTTC CASSEDLPGETQYF
NA NA TRBJ1-2 TRBV9 TGTGCCAGCAGCCCTAGGGGTAACTATGGCTACACCTTC CASSPRGNYGYTF
TRBD2 NA TRBJ2-5 TRBV9 TGTGCCAGCAGCGCCCGCTCGCCGGGACTAGGGGGGGAGACCCAGTACTTC CASSARSPGLGGETQYF
TRBD1 NA TRBJ1-1 TRBV10-3 TGTGCCATCAGTGCCGAGGGGGCGTCGAACACTGAAGCTTTCTTT CAISAEGASNTEAFF
NA NA TRBJ1-4 TRBV29-1 TGCAGCGTTGCATCCAGGGGAAATAATGAAAAACTGTTTTTT CSVASRGNNEKLFF
NA NA TRBJ1-1 TRBV19 TGTGCCAGTAGTATCACCGCGGGAGGGGGCACTGAAGCTTTCTTT CASSITAGGGTEAFF
TRBD1 NA TRBJ1-1 TRBV28 TGTGCCAGCACCTTAATCTGGGGACAGGGATCCGAAGCTTTCTTT CASTLIWGQGSEAFF
NA NA TRBJ1-4 TRBV18 TGTGCCAGCTCACCACCGGCTACAGCTAATGAAAAACTGTTTTTT CASSPPATANEKLFF
NA NA TRBJ2-7 TRBV7-9 TGTGCCAGCAGCCCACGAAGGGCAGGGTCCACGGGCGAGCAGTACTTC CASSPRRAGSTGEQYF
TRBD1 once TRBJ1-4 TRBV30 TGTGCCTGGAGCAGGACAGGGATTGCAACTAATGAAAAACTGTTTTTT CAWSRTGIATNEKLFF
TRBD2 NA TRBJ2-7 TRBV7-8 TGTGCCAGCAGCGCCGGGACTAGCGGGGGAGCGACGTACTTC CASSAGTSGGATYF
NA NA TRBJ2-5 TRBV4-3 TGCGCCAGCAGCCACGGACTACCCCCAGAGACCCAGTACTTC CASSHGLPPETQYF
NA NA TRBJ2-7 TRBV28 TGTGCCAGCAGTTTAATCAGGTTCGAGCAGTACTTC CASSLIRFEQYF
TRBD1 NA TRBJ1-3 TRBV2 TGTGCCAGCAGTGAAGCGAAAGGACAGGGAAAGGGAAACACCATATATTTT CASSEAKGQGKGNTIYF
NA NA TRBJ2-5 TRBV4-3 TGCGCCAGCAGCCAAGATCGAGGCAGGGGAGAGACCCAGTACTTC CASSQDRGRGETQYF
NA few TRBJ2-3 TRBV18 TGTGCCAGCTCACCACTCGGGGGACGGGGGGCGACAGATACGCAGTATTTT CASSPLGGRGATDTQYF
NA NA TRBJ2-5 TRBV5-4 TGTGCCAGCAGCGTTAAAGAGACCCAGTACTTC CASSVKETQYF
TRBD1 NA TRBJ2-3 TRBV9 TGTGCCAGCAGCGTAGGAGGGGGGACAGGGGGCACAGATACGCAGTATTTT CASSVGGGTGGTDTQYF
TRBD1 NA TRBJ1-5 TRBV28 TGTGCCAGCAGTTCTGGACAGGGGATCCATCAGCCCCAGCATTTT CASSSGQGIHQPQHF
NA NA TRBJ1-2 TRBV9 TGTGCCAGCAGCGTACCCTCACAGGGTCAATATGGCTACACCTTC CASSVPSQGQYGYTF
TRBD1 few TRBJ2-7 TRBV5-1 TGCGCCAGCAGCTTGGTCTATCGGGACAGGACCTACGAGCAGTACTTC CASSLVYRDRTYEQYF